This T cell receptor (beta chain) is from a study of T cell responses to AZD1222 COVID-19 vaccine. The wider study: The analysis combined second doses at about 4 or about 12 weeks. General study points: Unmutated regions of variants are reportedly targeted by nearly half of spike-specific TCRs. There were vaccine-associated CD4 TCRs across spike, dominant at 160-218 and 743-854. It should be noted that donors were predominantly white British and more often female, and clonal diversity was possibly underestimated.

Germline V gene lookup returns CDR1 LGHDT and CDR2 YNNKEL (reference sequence). The CDR3 is 12 residues long. This clone is a singleton in its sample. Its antigen is still unknown. Germline is not matched at one junction end, which may reflect a read error. This table comes from immunoSEQ multiplex PCR, and its TCRdb copy is limited to in-frame clones, with some not included. Of approximately 150,000 clones listed, around 90% were seen once; the top ten hold under 5%. The chain combines TRBV3-1 (or the pseudogene TRBV3-2) with TRBJ1-3, with 7 nucleotides matching TRBD1. The source was peripheral blood, collected on day 0 of AZD1222 vaccination. The origin of this receptor is an adult in good health. The CDR3 sequence is CASSPRGGPEDF. The CDR3 coding sequence is TGTGCCAGCAGCCCCAGAGGGGGCCCAGAGGATTTT.